The sequence of this T cell receptor beta chain was determined in a study of cytomegalovirus exposure and HLA in healthy donors. Study context: Unique TCR beta sequences numbering 95 million to 130 million came from around 180 million T cells in an earlier analysis.

Whole-study findings and limits: Donors were assumed by presence/absence analyses to have roughly uniform sequencing depth.

Points on this clone: No antigen is known for it.

The PCR had 60 Vbeta and 13 Jbeta primers. Assay: immunoSEQ multiplex PCR; the TCRdb copy retains only in-frame clones and omits some. Counted here are roughly 80,000 clones, more than 50% occurring once; the ten biggest clones make up under 4.5%. Per the germline V gene, CDR1 is GTSNPN and CDR2 is SVGIG (reference sequence). The CDR3 has 12 amino acids. Trimming shortened V by 4 bases and J by 4 bases, and 10 bases separated the two germline ends. The chain is built from TRBV30 and TRBJ1-2, with D perhaps TRBD1 (6 bases). Sequencing input: PBMCs. The TCR sequence derives from a male donor in good health and CMV-seropositive. DNA of the CDR3: TGTGCCTGGAACAGGGTGTTCTATGGCTACACCTTC. Its protein is CAWNRVFYGYTF.